The clone carrying this TCR beta chain was recorded only once. Only in-frame clones appear in the TCRdb table, and some are missing; sequencing was by immunoSEQ multiplex PCR. This sample has roughly 260,000 clones, with nearly 90% found just once. This specimen comes from a study of blood T cell repertoires in COVID-19. Sequences were obtained from peripheral blood. The receptor's source is a woman in her 40s who had recovered from COVID-19.

The CDR3 is CASSYDRASTIYF. The CDR3 DNA follows: TGTGCCAGCAGCTATGACAGGGCGAGCACCATATATTTT. V is TRBV7-2 and J is TRBJ1-3; 7 bases fit TRBD1. This CDR3 is 13 amino acids long. In germline, CDR1 is SGHTA, CDR2 FQGNSA. The junction had 6 bases not matched to a gene; V was cut back by 4 bases and J by 9 bases.